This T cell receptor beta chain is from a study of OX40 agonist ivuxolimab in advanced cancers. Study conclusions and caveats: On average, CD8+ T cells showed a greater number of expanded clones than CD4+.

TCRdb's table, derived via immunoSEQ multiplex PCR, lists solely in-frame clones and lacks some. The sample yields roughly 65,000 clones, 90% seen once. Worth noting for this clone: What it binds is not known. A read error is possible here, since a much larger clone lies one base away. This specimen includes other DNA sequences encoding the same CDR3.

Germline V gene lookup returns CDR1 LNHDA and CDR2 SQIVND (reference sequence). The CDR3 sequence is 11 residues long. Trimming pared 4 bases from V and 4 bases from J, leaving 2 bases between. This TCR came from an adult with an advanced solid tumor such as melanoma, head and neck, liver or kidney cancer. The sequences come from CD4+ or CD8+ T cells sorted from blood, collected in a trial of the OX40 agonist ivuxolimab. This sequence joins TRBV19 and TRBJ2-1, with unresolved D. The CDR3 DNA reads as TGTGCCAGTAGTACGTACAATGAGCAGTTCTTC. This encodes CASSTYNEQFF.